Listed below are T cell receptor beta chains from one sample, sequenced in a study of shared clonotypes between healthy human individuals. The method was immunoSEQ multiplex PCR; TCRdb's version includes in-frame clones alone and lacks a portion of them. The data contain about 980,000 clones, more than 75% of them seen just once; the ten biggest clones take up approximately 1.5%. The sequenced sample was memory CD4+ T cells sorted from blood. These receptors were collected from a young man in good health. The CDR3 runs from the conserved cysteine through the conserved F or W. A D gene is named only where the DNA matches it firmly. The listing skips clone size in some rows; elsewhere it reads once, few, many or a size class.

TRBV9	TRBJ2-1	-	-	CASSVRPQSSYNEQFF	TGTGCCAGCAGCGTACGCCCGCAGAGCTCCTACAATGAGCAGTTCTTC
TRBV5-1	TRBJ2-5	-	-	CASSYSSWGTQYF	TGCGCCAGCAGCTACAGCTCGTGGGGGACCCAGTACTTC
TRBV11-3	TRBJ1-1	-	-	CASSPQGADTEAFF	TGTGCCAGCAGCCCCCAGGGAGCGGACACTGAAGCTTTCTTT
TRBV6-1	TRBJ2-2	once	-	CASSAFDRLDSNTGELFF	TGTGCCAGCAGTGCCTTTGATAGACTAGATTCGAACACCGGGGAGCTGTTTTTT
TRBV5-6	TRBJ1-5	-	TRBD1	CASSPGKGQGNQPQHF	TGTGCCAGCAGCCCGGGAAAGGGACAGGGAAATCAGCCCCAGCATTTT
TRBV4-3	TRBJ2-1	-	TRBD2	CASSQAPSGINEQFF	TGCGCCAGCAGCCAAGCTCCTAGCGGGATAAATGAGCAGTTCTTC
TRBV6-6	TRBJ2-7	-	-	CASNKKEGSYEQYF	TGTGCCAGCAACAAAAAAGAAGGATCCTACGAGCAGTACTTC
TRBV28	TRBJ2-2	few	-	CASSGVKTGELFF	TGTGCCAGCAGTGGGGTAAAGACCGGGGAGCTGTTTTTT
TRBV29-1	TRBJ2-5	-	TRBD1	CSVAGTAQETQYF	TGCAGCGTGGCTGGGACAGCCCAAGAGACCCAGTACTTC
TRBV7-2	TRBJ1-4	-	-	CASSSDRDEKLFF	TGTGCCAGCAGCTCCGACAGAGATGAAAAACTGTTTTTT
TRBV7-2	TRBJ2-3	-	-	CASRPGSKGDTQYF	TGTGCCAGCAGACCAGGCAGTAAGGGAGATACGCAGTATTTT
TRBV2	TRBJ2-7	-	-	CASSELGPSSGEQYF	TGTGCCAGCAGTGAACTGGGACCGTCGTCCGGCGAGCAGTACTTC
TRBV18	TRBJ1-1	-	-	CASSQDTEAFF	TGTGCCAGCTCTCAAGACACTGAAGCTTTCTTT
TRBV28	TRBJ2-5	-	-	CASSLLETQYF	TGTGCCAGCAGTTTATTAGAGACCCAGTACTTC
TRBV5-4	TRBJ2-2	-	-	CASSLARGLGPGELFF	TGTGCCAGCAGCTTGGCCCGGGGACTGGGCCCCGGGGAGCTGTTTTTT
TRBV2	TRBJ1-2	-	-	CASTLAKGYGYTF	TGTGCCAGCACCCTGGCGAAGGGCTATGGCTACACCTTC
TRBV28	TRBJ1-2	-	-	CASSSPNREGGYGYTF	TGTGCCAGCAGTTCCCCGAACAGGGAGGGAGGGTATGGCTACACCTTC
TRBV6-1	TRBJ2-2	once	TRBD1	CASRRDRGTGELFF	TGTGCCAGCAGGAGGGACAGAGGCACCGGGGAGCTGTTTTTT
TRBV28	TRBJ1-2	-	-	CASSFVKGSGGYTF	TGTGCCAGCAGTTTTGTTAAGGGGTCAGGAGGCTACACCTTC
TRBV18	TRBJ1-6	-	-	CASSPQDNSPLHF	TGTGCCAGCTCACCACAGGATAATTCACCCCTCCACTTT
TRBV7-6	TRBJ2-3	-	-	CASSAKLIDTQYF	TGTGCCAGCAGCGCGAAATTAATCGATACGCAGTATTTT
TRBV7-2	TRBJ2-1	-	-	CASSPRELQRTAQFF	TGTGCCAGCAGCCCCCGTGAGTTGCAGCGGACTGCGCAGTTCTTC
TRBV6-6	TRBJ1-2	few	TRBD1	CASSYEQGAWYGYTF	TGTGCCAGCAGTTACGAACAGGGGGCCTGGTATGGCTACACCTTC
TRBV9	TRBJ2-3	-	TRBD2	CASSAEGLSQYF	TGTGCCAGCAGCGCGGAGGGACTAAGTCAGTATTTT
TRBV4-3	TRBJ2-2	once	TRBD2	CASSPQPSGSVGGELFF	TGCGCCAGCAGCCCTCAGCCTAGCGGGAGCGTAGGCGGGGAGCTGTTTTTT
TRBV6-6	TRBJ1-5	many	-	CASSYGSNQPQHF	TGTGCCAGCAGTTACGGTAGCAATCAGCCCCAGCATTTT
TRBV2	TRBJ1-2	-	-	CASSEQVYYGYTF	TGTGCCAGCAGTGAACAGGTTTACTATGGCTACACCTTC
TRBV4-3	TRBJ2-3	-	-	CASSQEEDRTDTQYF	TGCGCCAGCAGCCAAGAGGAGGACCGCACAGATACGCAGTATTTT
TRBV5-4	TRBJ2-7	once	-	CASSLDTGSSYEQYF	TGTGCCAGCAGCTTGGATACGGGATCATCCTACGAGCAGTACTTC
TRBV9	TRBJ2-3	few	TRBD2	CASSVAASGGLGRDTQYF	TGTGCCAGCAGCGTAGCAGCGAGCGGGGGCCTTGGACGAGATACGCAGTATTTT
TRBV5-8	TRBJ2-2	-	-	CASSVRGSRINTGELFF	TGTGCCAGCAGCGTACGGGGGAGCAGGATCAACACCGGGGAGCTGTTTTTT
TRBV18	TRBJ2-1	-	-	CASSPPVSSYNEQFF	TGTGCCAGCTCACCACCAGTGAGCTCCTACAATGAGCAGTTCTTC
TRBV30	TRBJ2-6	-	-	CAWSVLRQGTLSGANVLTF	TGTGCCTGGAGTGTACTTCGGCAGGGGACCCTCTCTGGGGCCAACGTCCTGACTTTC
TRBV5-4	TRBJ2-6	-	-	CASSFGLLTGANVLTF	TGTGCCAGCAGCTTCGGGTTACTGACTGGGGCCAACGTCCTGACTTTC
TRBV2	TRBJ1-1	-	-	CASSEVAGTQGAFF	TGTGCCAGCAGTGAAGTCGCGGGGACGCAGGGGGCTTTCTTT
TRBV2	TRBJ1-5	-	TRBD1	CASSPQTGSPQHF	TGTGCCAGCAGCCCCCAGACAGGGTCGCCCCAGCATTTT
TRBV10-1	TRBJ2-1	-	-	CARSRVNEQFF	TGCGCCAGAAGCCGAGTTAATGAGCAGTTCTTC
TRBV25-1	TRBJ2-1	-	TRBD2	CASSNPAGVQNEQFF	TGTGCCAGCAGTAACCCAGCGGGAGTTCAAAATGAGCAGTTCTTC
TRBV5-1	TRBJ1-1	-	-	CASRPEAGRDEAFF	TGCGCCAGCAGACCAGAAGCCGGCAGGGATGAAGCTTTCTTT
TRBV27	TRBJ2-3	-	-	CASSPSRPLVTQYF	TGTGCCAGCAGTCCCTCACGACCCCTAGTAACGCAGTATTTT
TRBV10-3	TRBJ1-6	-	-	CAISESQKNSPLHF	TGTGCCATCAGTGAGTCACAGAAGAATTCACCCCTCCACTTT
TRBV2	TRBJ1-3	-	-	CASSSDRISGNTIYF	TGTGCCAGCAGTTCCGACAGGATCTCTGGAAACACCATATATTTT
TRBV18	TRBJ1-2	-	-	CAGGGLSGYTF	TGTGCAGGCGGGGGGCTCAGTGGCTACACCTTC
TRBV6-1	TRBJ2-7	-	TRBD1	CASSEARAGGRFSYEQYF	TGTGCCAGCAGTGAAGCGCGGGCAGGGGGCCGATTCTCCTACGAGCAGTACTTC
TRBV10-2	TRBJ2-4	-	-	CASSELQGLAKNIQYF	TGCGCCAGCAGTGAGTTACAGGGTTTAGCCAAAAACATTCAGTACTTC
TRBV28	TRBJ1-2	-	-	CASSLEGGWDYGYTF	TGTGCCAGCAGTTTGGAGGGGGGCTGGGACTATGGCTACACCTTC
TRBV5-1	TRBJ2-5	-	-	CASSPGTQETQYF	TGCGCCAGCAGCCCCGGGACCCAGGAGACCCAGTACTTC
TRBV10-1	TRBJ1-5	-	-	CASLAGPNQPQHF	TGCGCCAGCCTCGCAGGGCCCAATCAGCCCCAGCATTTT
TRBV29-1	TRBJ2-7	-	-	CSVATVMGDEQYF	TGCAGCGTGGCAACAGTGATGGGGGACGAGCAGTACTTC
TRBV18	TRBJ1-2	-	-	CASSPNKDSRNYGYTF	TGTGCCAGCTCACCCAACAAGGACAGCCGGAACTATGGCTACACCTTC
TRBV5-1	TRBJ2-1	few	TRBD1	CASSTGQGTPNEQFF	TGCGCCAGCAGCACCGGACAGGGGACCCCCAATGAGCAGTTCTTC
TRBV30	TRBJ1-1	-	TRBD1	CAWSPDRGLEAFF	TGTGCCTGGAGTCCGGACAGGGGATTAGAAGCTTTCTTT
TRBV9	TRBJ1-5	-	TRBD1	CASSATGSVQPQHF	TGTGCCAGCAGCGCGACAGGGTCGGTTCAGCCCCAGCATTTT
TRBV10-3	TRBJ1-6	-	TRBD1	CAISESGDRANSPLHF	TGTGCCATCAGTGAGTCGGGGGACAGGGCTAATTCACCCCTCCACTTT
TRBV5-1	TRBJ2-7	-	-	CASSSEVTYEQYF	TGCGCCAGCAGCTCGGAAGTCACCTACGAGCAGTACTTC
TRBV19	TRBJ1-6	-	-	CASSVRTLSYNSPLHF	TGTGCCAGTAGTGTAAGGACCTTAAGCTATAATTCACCCCTCCACTTT
TRBV5-1	TRBJ2-7	-	TRBD2	CASKDRAGGEYEQYF	TGCGCCAGCAAAGATCGAGCGGGAGGGGAATACGAGCAGTACTTC
TRBV11-2	TRBJ2-7	-	-	CASSLDRDRQYF	TGTGCCAGCAGCTTAGATCGGGATAGGCAGTACTTC
TRBV7-2	TRBJ2-2	-	TRBD2	CASSLVTNRGLAGAGELFF	TGTGCCAGCAGCTTAGTTACGAACCGGGGGCTAGCGGGAGCCGGGGAGCTGTTTTTT
TRBV6-5	TRBJ1-2	-	TRBD1	CASSFGQGAYGYTF	TGTGCCAGCAGTTTCGGACAGGGGGCCTATGGCTACACCTTC